This TCR beta chain was obtained from a study of cytomegalovirus exposure and HLA in healthy donors. The PCR made use of 60 Vbeta and 13 Jbeta primers. Assay used: immunoSEQ multiplex PCR; TCRdb lists only in-frame clones, some missing. Its listing shows roughly 50,000 clones. CDR3 length: 11 amino acids. From germline, CDR1 is SGHDT and CDR2 YYEEEE. Comments on this clone: Its ends do not fully match the called genes, so a read error is possible.

This chain connects TRBV5-6 to TRBJ2-5; D call uncertain. Sequenced sample: PBMCs. The source is a woman aged 40 to 55 in good health and CMV-seronegative. The DNA of the CDR3 is TGTGCCAGAAGCTTGGCGGAGACCCAGTACTTC. As protein: CARSLAETQYF.